The next 25 T cell receptor beta chains were all read from a single sample in a study of T cell changes during pregnancy in multiple sclerosis. The data were produced by immunoSEQ multiplex PCR, yet TCRdb's version contains in-frame clones alone and is incomplete. The data contain tens of thousands of clones, roughly nine tenths of them singletons. The source material was peripheral blood, sampled before pregnancy. Receptors originate from a female donor with multiple sclerosis, enrolled in a pregnancy study.

The chain combines TRBV29-1 with TRBJ1-2; 7 bases align to TRBD1. J lost 3 bases, V lost 3 bases, and 4 bases had no gene match. The CDR3 spans 13 residues. Germline V lookup: CDR1 SQVTM, CDR2 ANQGSEA. In DNA form, the CDR3 reads TGCAGCGTTGACACAGGGGAGTACTATGGCTACACCTTC. It specifies CSVDTGEYYGYTF.

This CDR3 reads CASASGTGHQPQHF. The CDR3 DNA sequence: TGTGCTAGTGCCTCCGGGACAGGTCATCAGCCCCAGCATTTT. This rearrangement joins TRBV12-5 to TRBJ1-5; 8 nucleotides agree with TRBD1. The CDR3 is 14 amino acids. Per germline, CDR1 LGHNT and CDR2 FRNRAP. V shed 7 bases, J shed 5 bases, and the junction held 7 bases outside the gene matches.

The J gene is TRBJ1-2, the V gene TRBV5-1; D may be TRBD1 (5 bases). The CDR3 totals 14 residues. Germline CDR1 is SGHRS and CDR2 is YFSETQ. The V end was cut by 1 base, the J end by 5 bases, with 12 bases between. This chain's CDR3 is CASSLSDRAYGYTF. In nucleotides, the CDR3 is TGCGCCAGCAGCTTGAGCGACAGAGCTTATGGCTACACCTTC.

The V gene is TRBV4-2, the J gene TRBJ1-4, with D possibly being TRBD1 (5 bases). The CDR3 has 18 residues. V gave up 1 base and J gave up 0 bases, with 15 bases separating them. Germline loops: CDR1 LGHNA, CDR2 YNFKEQ. The DNA for the CDR3 is TGTGCCAGCAGCCAAGGAAGGGGCAGGGCCACAACTAATGAAAAACTGTTTTTT. This translates into CASSQGRGRATTNEKLFF.

This sequence joins TRBV11-2 and TRBJ1-2, with D perhaps matching TRBD1 (6 bases). Trimming took 3 bases from V and 6 from J, leaving 11 bases between them. This CDR3 spans 13 amino acids. Germline CDR1 and CDR2: SGHAT and FQNNGV. CDR3 region: CASSFDRQDGYTF. In DNA, the CDR3 is TGTGCCAGCAGCTTCGACAGGCAGGATGGCTACACCTTC.

The chain has TRBV4-2 and TRBJ2-7, with 8 bases matching TRBD2. V lost 3 bases, J lost 7 bases, and 17 bases stayed unmatched. The CDR3 has 17 residues. Germline V gene data show CDR1 as LGHNA and CDR2 as YNFKEQ. CDR3 residues: CASSQVARGATGREQYF. In DNA form, the CDR3 reads TGTGCCAGCAGCCAGGTCGCGCGGGGGGCCACGGGTCGGGAGCAGTACTTC.

The chain has TRBV7-8 and TRBJ1-1; TRBD1 might be the D (5 bases). The CDR3 has 14 amino acids. Germline assignment: CDR1 SGHVS and CDR2 FQNEAQ. V shed 3 bases and J shed 4 bases, with 12 bases lying between them. The DNA for the CDR3 is TGTGCCAGCAGCTTCGTGGGGGGGGGCACTGAAGCTTTCTTT. Amino acid sequence: CASSFVGGGTEAFF.

The V gene is TRBV30, the J gene TRBJ1-2; 10 nucleotides line up with TRBD1. The junction had 3 bases not matched to a gene; V was cut back by 2 bases and J by 0 bases. This CDR3 is built from 15 residues. Germline V gene sequence: CDR1 GTSNPN, CDR2 SVGIG (reference sequence). The CDR3 DNA follows: TGTGCCTGGAGTTTAGGGACAGGGGCTAACTATGGCTACACCTTC. It yields the protein CAWSLGTGANYGYTF.

The gene calls are TRBV6-6 and TRBJ1-1, with 9 nucleotides matching TRBD1. CDR1 is MNHNY, CDR2 SVGAGI, per germline (reference sequence). CDR3 length: 16 amino acids. Trimming cost V 7 bases and J 3 bases; bases outside gene matches: 12. The CDR3 coding sequence is TGTGCCAGCACCGACCGCAACAGGGGGCTGGACACTGAAGCTTTCTTT. It yields the protein CASTDRNRGLDTEAFF.

This chain connects TRBV29-1 to TRBJ2-1; D not certain. The V and J ends lost 5 bases and 2 bases respectively, with 19 bases between them. The CDR3 is made up of 16 amino acids. Germline V CDR1 and CDR2: SQVTM, ANQGSEA. CDR3: CSVSPGLVEPYNEQFF. The CDR3 nucleotides are TGCAGCGTTTCCCCCGGGTTAGTAGAGCCCTACAATGAGCAGTTCTTC.

This chain connects TRBV28 to TRBJ1-5; D uncertain. V shed 4 bases and J shed 8 bases, with 21 bases lying between them. This CDR3 region has 16 residues. Germline V lookup: CDR1 MDHEN, CDR2 SYDVKM. CDR3 loop: CASSSPSLPLSEPQHF. The DNA of the CDR3 is TGTGCCAGCAGTTCCCCCTCCCTCCCCTTATCGGAGCCCCAGCATTTT. The full variable domain, its missing parts supplied by reference TRBV28 and TRBJ1-5, is DVKVTQSSRYLVKRTGEKVFLECVQDMDHENMFWYRQDPGLGLRLIYFSYDVKMKEKGDIPEGYSVSREKKERFSLILESASTNQTSMYLCASSSPSLPLSEPQHFGDGTRLSIL.

This chain joins TRBV7-2 and TRBJ1-1; tentative D call: TRBD1 (5 bases). The CDR3 spans 16 residues. Germline lookup yields CDR1 SGHTA and CDR2 FQGNSA. V lost 6 bases and J lost 2, with 19 bases in between. The CDR3 is CASSISGGVGNTEAFF. The CDR3 DNA reads TGTGCCAGCAGTATCTCTGGGGGGGTAGGAAACACTGAAGCTTTCTTT.

This clone came up a few times. The chain recombines TRBV1 with TRBJ2-1; the table names TRBD2, a call not compared with the DNA. TRBV1 has pseudogene status. The CDR3 contains 17 residues. The CDR3 coding sequence is TGCACCAGCAGCCAAGATCCGACGACTAGCGGCCTCAATGAGCAGTTCTTC. Its protein is CTSSQDPTTSGLNEQFF.

The chain has TRBV7-9 and TRBJ1-4; D gene ambiguous. Germline V CDR1 and CDR2: SEHNR, FQNEAQ (reference sequence). V lost 3 bases and J 8 bases, leaving 10 bases between the germline ends. The length of the CDR3 is 13 residues. The CDR3 is CASSFNEREKLFF. The CDR3 DNA reads as TGTGCCAGCAGCTTCAATGAGCGGGAAAAACTGTTTTTT. Drawing the rest from reference TRBV7-9 and TRBJ1-4, the complete variable domain is DTGVSQNPRHKITKRGQNVTFRCDPISEHNRLYWYRQTLGQGPEFLTYFQNEAQLEKSRLLSDRFSAERPKGSFSTLEIQRTEQGDSAMYLCASSFNEREKLFFGSGTQLSVL.

The genes are TRBV7-2 and TRBJ1-1; tentatively, D is TRBD1 (5 bases). The CDR3 consists of 11 residues. The germline V gene has CDR1 SGHTA and CDR2 FQGNSA. With 7 bases removed from V and 11 bases from J, the gap between germline ends came to 14 bases. CDR3 sequence: CASTPAGRAFF. The DNA for the CDR3 is TGTGCCAGCACCCCAGCAGGGAGGGCTTTCTTT.

In this sample, this clone turned up a few times. This CDR3 is also generated by other DNA sequences in the sample. V is TRBV9 and J is TRBJ2-7, with D unresolved. The length of the CDR3 is 15 residues. Germline CDR1 SGDLS, CDR2 YYNGEE. V was shortened by 2 bases and J by 0 bases, with 12 bases between the two germline ends. The CDR3 nucleotides are TGTGCCAGCAGCGTGGAGACGGCTAGCTCCTACGAGCAGTACTTC. It translates to CASSVETASSYEQYF.

The V and J genes are TRBV5-1 and TRBJ2-7; D is possibly TRBD1 (5 bases). Germline V gene sequence: CDR1 SGHRS, CDR2 YFSETQ. Trimming stripped 0 bases from V and 5 bases from J, with 21 bases between. The CDR3 runs to 17 residues. The CDR3 loop is CASSLEYQGARSNEQYF. The CDR3 DNA sequence: TGCGCCAGCAGCTTGGAATACCAGGGTGCTCGCTCGAACGAGCAGTACTTC. The full variable domain, in which reference TRBV5-1 and TRBJ2-7 provide the parts outside the CDR3, is KAGVTQTPRYLIKTRGQQVTLSCSPISGHRSVSWYQQTPGQGLQFLFEYFSETQRNKGNFPGRFSGRQFSNSRSEMNVSTLELGDSALYLCASSLEYQGARSNEQYFGPGTRLTVT.

V and J are TRBV7-9 and TRBJ2-3; TRBD1 agrees at 10 bases. After removal of 5 bases from V and 6 bases from J, the junction contained 2 bases not matched to a gene. The V gene's germline CDR1 is SEHNR and CDR2 FQNEAQ (reference sequence). The CDR3 loop spans 13 amino acids. The CDR3 reads CASSDRGPDTQYF. DNA for the CDR3: TGTGCCAGCAGCGACAGGGGGCCCGATACGCAGTATTTT.

The rearrangement links TRBV7-3 to TRBJ2-7; D gene unclear. This CDR3 comprises 17 residues. The V gene lost 1 base and the J gene lost 6 bases, with 22 bases spanning the gap. Germline CDR1 SGHTA, CDR2 FQGTGA. The CDR3 DNA is TGTGCCAGCAGCTTAATTCCGGTTATGGGCAGAAAAGTCGAGCAGTACTTC. Its translation is CASSLIPVMGRKVEQYF.

V usage is TRBV7-3 and J usage is TRBJ2-3; 7 bases match TRBD2. The CDR3 consists of 18 residues. Trimming removed 0 bases from V and 2 bases from J; junction bases left unmatched: 11. Germline CDR1 and CDR2: SGHTA and FQGTGA. The CDR3 region is CASSLTLSGRGVTDTQYF. CDR3 DNA sequence: TGTGCCAGCAGCTTAACCCTTTCGGGACGGGGGGTCACAGATACGCAGTATTTT. Full variable domain (remainder filled in from reference TRBV7-3 and TRBJ2-3): GAGVSQTPSNKVTEKGKYVELRCDPISGHTALYWYRQSLGQGPEFLIYFQGTGAADDSGLPNDRFFAVRPEGSVSTLKIQRTERGDSAVYLCASSLTLSGRGVTDTQYFGPGTRLTVL.

Ten or more counts support this clone. The chain combines TRBV10-3 with TRBJ1-2, with D maybe TRBD1 (5 bases). Germline-derived CDR1 and CDR2 are ENHRY and SYGVKD. This CDR3 contains 15 residues. V lost 0 bases to trimming and J lost 4 bases, with 12 bases between them. CDR3 nucleotide sequence: TGTGCCATCAGTGAGTCGGGAGGGGCCGCCTATGGCTACACCTTC. It codes for CAISESGGAAYGYTF.

V usage is TRBV5-6 and J usage is TRBJ2-7, with a possible D match to TRBD2 (6 bases). Germline CDR1 reads SGHDT; CDR2 reads YYEEEE. The CDR3 is 15 residues long. The V end was cut by 4 bases, the J end by 3 bases, with 17 bases between. For the CDR3, the DNA is TGTGCCAGCAGCCCAGGACTGATGCGGGGCTACGAGCAGTACTTC. Translating gives CASSPGLMRGYEQYF.

The chain combines TRBV30 with TRBJ1-4; 9 nucleotides agree with TRBD1. Germline CDR1 and CDR2: GTSNPN and SVGIG (reference sequence). This CDR3 region has 16 residues. The V gene end was trimmed by 3 bases and the J gene end by 8 bases; junction bases not matched to a gene: 13. In DNA form, the CDR3 reads TGTGCCTGGAGCCCGGACAGGGGCGGGGGGAGGGAAAAACTGTTTTTT. It yields the protein CAWSPDRGGGREKLFF.

This clone was counted once. The chain is built from TRBV5-1 and TRBJ2-3, with D uncertain. This CDR3 comprises 13 residues. The ends were cut back, 6 bases at V and 2 bases at J, with 10 bases in the middle. Germline assignment: CDR1 SGHRS and CDR2 YFSETQ. CDR3 bases: TGCGCCAGCAAAACCCAGGCCACAGATACGCAGTATTTT. Protein product: CASKTQATDTQYF.

J is TRBJ2-1 and V is TRBV9; perhaps TRBD2 as D (6 bases). This CDR3 has 18 amino acids. Trimming removed 3 bases at V and 0 bases at J, with 19 bases between. CDR1 is SGDLS and CDR2 is YYNGEE in the germline V gene. This CDR3 reads CASSGRARLERSYNEQFF. DNA for the CDR3: TGTGCCAGCAGCGGTAGAGCCCGACTAGAACGCTCCTACAATGAGCAGTTCTTC.